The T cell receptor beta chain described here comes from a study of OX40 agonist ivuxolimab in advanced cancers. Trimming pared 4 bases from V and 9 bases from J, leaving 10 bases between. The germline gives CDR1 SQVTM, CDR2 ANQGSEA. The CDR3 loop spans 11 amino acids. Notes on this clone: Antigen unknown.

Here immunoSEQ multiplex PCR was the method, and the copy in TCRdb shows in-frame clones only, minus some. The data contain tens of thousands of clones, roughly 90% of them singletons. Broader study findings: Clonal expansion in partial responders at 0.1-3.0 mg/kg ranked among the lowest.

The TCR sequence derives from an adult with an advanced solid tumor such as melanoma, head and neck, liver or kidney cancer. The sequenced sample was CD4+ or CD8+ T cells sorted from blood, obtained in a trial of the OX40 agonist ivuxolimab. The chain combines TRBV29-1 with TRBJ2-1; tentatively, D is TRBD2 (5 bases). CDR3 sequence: CSVASEGEQFF. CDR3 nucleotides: TGCAGCGTTGCCAGCGAGGGTGAGCAGTTCTTC.